This T cell receptor beta chain is drawn from a study of shared clonotypes between healthy human individuals. General study findings and limits: The study found roughly 5% of naive CD4 clonotypes shared across a few donors. Measured sharing among donors was expected to vary with sequencing depth.

A word on this clone: Its specificity is unknown.

Study processing details: Quality scores were absent from the junction-only immunoSEQ sequences, so filtering differed. This table comes from immunoSEQ multiplex PCR, and its TCRdb copy is limited to in-frame clones, with some not included. That table supplies the V and J calls and clone size; D and trimming were determined from the DNA. Here the sample spans under 2.5 million clones, around 93% being singletons. The study separated CD4+ cells into CD45RA+ naive and CD45RA-negative memory subsets. The CDR3 extends over 16 amino acids. Looked up from germline, CDR1 is SGHNT and CDR2 is YYREEE (reference sequence). The V gene lost 0 bases and the J gene lost 4 bases, with 16 bases spanning the gap.

The receptor was isolated from a man younger than 35 in good health. Some clones in this sample may be carry-over from other donors' samples. This chain links TRBV5-4 with TRBJ2-5; D possibly matches TRBD1 or TRBD2 (5 bases each). Sequences were obtained from naive CD4+ T cells from PBMCs. The subset denotes: CD45RA+ positively selected. The CDR3 here is CASSLGGGQGGETQYF. CDR3 in DNA: TGTGCCAGCAGCTTGGGGGGCGGGCAGGGCGGAGAGACCCAGTACTTC.